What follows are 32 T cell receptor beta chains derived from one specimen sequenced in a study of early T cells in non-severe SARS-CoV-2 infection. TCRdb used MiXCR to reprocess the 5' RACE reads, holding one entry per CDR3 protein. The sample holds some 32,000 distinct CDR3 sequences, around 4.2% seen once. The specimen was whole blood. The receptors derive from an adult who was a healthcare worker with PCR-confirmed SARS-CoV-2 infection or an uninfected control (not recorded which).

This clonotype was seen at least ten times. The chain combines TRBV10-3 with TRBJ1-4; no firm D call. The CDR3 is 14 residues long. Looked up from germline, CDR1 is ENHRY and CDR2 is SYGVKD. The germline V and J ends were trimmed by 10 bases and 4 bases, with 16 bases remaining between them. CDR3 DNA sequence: TGTGCCAGCGCCGCCGGGAGAGTTAATGAAAAACTGTTTTTT. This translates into CASAAGRVNEKLFF.

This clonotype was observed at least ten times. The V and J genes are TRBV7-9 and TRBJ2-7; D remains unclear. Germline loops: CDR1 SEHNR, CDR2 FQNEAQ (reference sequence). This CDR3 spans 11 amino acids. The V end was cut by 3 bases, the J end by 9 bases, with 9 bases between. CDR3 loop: CASSFRGGQYF. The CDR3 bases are TGTGCCAGCAGCTTTCGAGGCGGGCAGTACTTC. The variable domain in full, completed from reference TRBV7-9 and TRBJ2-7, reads DTGVSQNPRHKITKRGQNVTFRCDPISEHNRLYWYRQTLGQGPEFLTYFQNEAQLEKSRLLSDRFSAERPKGSFSTLEIQRTEQGDSAMYLCASSFRGGQYFGPGTRLTVT.

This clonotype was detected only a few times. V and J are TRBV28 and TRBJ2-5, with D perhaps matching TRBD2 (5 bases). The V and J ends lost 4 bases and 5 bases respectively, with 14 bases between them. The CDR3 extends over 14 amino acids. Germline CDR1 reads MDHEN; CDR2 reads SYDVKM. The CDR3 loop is CASSSEVIAETQYF. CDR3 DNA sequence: TGTGCCAGCAGTTCGGAGGTGATTGCGGAGACCCAGTACTTC.

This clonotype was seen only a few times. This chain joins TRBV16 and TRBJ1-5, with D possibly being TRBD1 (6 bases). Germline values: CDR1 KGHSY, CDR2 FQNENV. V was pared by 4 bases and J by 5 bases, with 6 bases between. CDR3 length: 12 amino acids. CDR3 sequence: CASSPGDQPQHF. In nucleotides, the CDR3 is TGTGCCAGCAGCCCAGGGGATCAGCCCCAGCATTTT.

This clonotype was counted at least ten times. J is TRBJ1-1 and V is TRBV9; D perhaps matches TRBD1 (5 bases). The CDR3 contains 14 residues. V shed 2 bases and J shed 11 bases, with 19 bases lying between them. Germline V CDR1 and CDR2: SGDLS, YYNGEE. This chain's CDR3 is CASSVGTDTFEAFF. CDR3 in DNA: TGTGCCAGCAGCGTTGGGACGGATACATTTGAGGCTTTCTTT.

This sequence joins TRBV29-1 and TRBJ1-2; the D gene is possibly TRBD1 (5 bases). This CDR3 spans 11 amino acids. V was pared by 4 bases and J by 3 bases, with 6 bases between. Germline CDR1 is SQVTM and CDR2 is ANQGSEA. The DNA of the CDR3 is TGCAGCGTTGGCAGGGACTATGGCTACACCTTC. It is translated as CSVGRDYGYTF.

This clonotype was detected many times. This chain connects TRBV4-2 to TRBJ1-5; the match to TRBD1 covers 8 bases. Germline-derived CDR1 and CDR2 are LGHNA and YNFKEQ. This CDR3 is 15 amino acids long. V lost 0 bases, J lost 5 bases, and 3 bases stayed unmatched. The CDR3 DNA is TGTGCCAGCAGCCAAGAGGACAGGGACCATCAGCCCCAGCATTTT. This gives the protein CASSQEDRDHQPQHF.

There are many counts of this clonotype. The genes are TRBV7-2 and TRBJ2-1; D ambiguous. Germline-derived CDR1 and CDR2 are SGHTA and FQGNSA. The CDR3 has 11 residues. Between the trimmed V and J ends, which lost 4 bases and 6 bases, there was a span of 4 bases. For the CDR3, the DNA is TGTGCCAGCAGCTCGCCCAATGAGCAGTTCTTC. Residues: CASSSPNEQFF.

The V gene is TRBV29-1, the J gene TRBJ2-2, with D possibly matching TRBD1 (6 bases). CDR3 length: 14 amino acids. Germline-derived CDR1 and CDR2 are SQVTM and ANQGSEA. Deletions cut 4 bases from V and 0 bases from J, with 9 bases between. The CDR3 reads CSVAAGANTGELFF. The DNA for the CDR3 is TGCAGCGTTGCGGCAGGGGCGAACACCGGGGAGCTGTTTTTT.

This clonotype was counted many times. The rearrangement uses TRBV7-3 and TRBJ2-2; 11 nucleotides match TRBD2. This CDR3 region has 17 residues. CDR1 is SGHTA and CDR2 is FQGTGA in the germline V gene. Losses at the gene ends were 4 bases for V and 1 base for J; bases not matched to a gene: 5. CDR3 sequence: CASSSTSGGVNTGELFF. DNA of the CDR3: TGTGCCAGCAGCTCAACTAGCGGGGGCGTGAACACCGGGGAGCTGTTTTTT. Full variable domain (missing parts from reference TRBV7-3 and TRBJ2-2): GAGVSQTPSNKVTEKGKYVELRCDPISGHTALYWYRQSLGQGPEFLIYFQGTGAADDSGLPNDRFFAVRPEGSVSTLKIQRTERGDSAVYLCASSSTSGGVNTGELFFGEGSRLTVL.

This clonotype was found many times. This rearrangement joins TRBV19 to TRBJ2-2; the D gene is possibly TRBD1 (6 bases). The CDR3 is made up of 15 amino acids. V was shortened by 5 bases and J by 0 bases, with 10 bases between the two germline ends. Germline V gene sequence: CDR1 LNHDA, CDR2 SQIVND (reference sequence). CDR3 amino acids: CASSRTGTNTGELFF. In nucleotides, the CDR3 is TGTGCCAGTAGTCGTACAGGGACGAACACCGGGGAGCTGTTTTTT.

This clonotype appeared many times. The CDR3 sequence: CASSPSGLVYEQYF. The CDR3 DNA is TGTGCCAGCTCACCCTCGGGACTAGTCTACGAGCAGTACTTC. The gene calls are TRBV18 and TRBJ2-7; 8 bases are a match to TRBD2. Germline CDR1 KGHSH, CDR2 LQKENI. The CDR3 has 14 residues. V shed 3 bases and J 3 bases; nucleotides not matched to a gene: 4. Drawing the rest from reference TRBV18 and TRBJ2-7, the complete variable domain is NAGVMQNPRHLVRRRGQEARLRCSPMKGHSHVYWYRQLPEEGLKFMVYLQKENIIDESGMPKERFSAEFPKEGPSILRIQQVVRGDSAAYFCASSPSGLVYEQYFGPGTRLTVT.

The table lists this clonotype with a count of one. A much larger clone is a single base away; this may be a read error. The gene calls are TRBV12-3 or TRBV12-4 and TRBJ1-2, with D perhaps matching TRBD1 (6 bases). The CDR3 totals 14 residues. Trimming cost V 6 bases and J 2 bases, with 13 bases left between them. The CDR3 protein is CASSFTGRNYGYTF. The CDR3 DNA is TGTGCCAGCAGCTTTACAGGGAGGAACTATGGCTACACCTTC.

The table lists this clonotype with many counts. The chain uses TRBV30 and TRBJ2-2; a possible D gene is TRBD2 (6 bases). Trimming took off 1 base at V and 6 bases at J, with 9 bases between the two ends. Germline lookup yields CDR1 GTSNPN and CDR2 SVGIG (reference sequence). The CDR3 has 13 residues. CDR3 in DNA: TGTGCCTGGAGTGAAACGGGAGCCGGGGAGCTGTTTTTT. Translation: CAWSETGAGELFF.

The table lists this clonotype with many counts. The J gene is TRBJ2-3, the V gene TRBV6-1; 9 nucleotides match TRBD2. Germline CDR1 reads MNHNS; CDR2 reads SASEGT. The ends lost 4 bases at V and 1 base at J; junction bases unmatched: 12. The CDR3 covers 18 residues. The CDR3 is CASSASASGGRGTDTQYF. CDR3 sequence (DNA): TGTGCCAGCAGTGCATCGGCCAGCGGGGGGAGGGGCACAGATACGCAGTATTTT.

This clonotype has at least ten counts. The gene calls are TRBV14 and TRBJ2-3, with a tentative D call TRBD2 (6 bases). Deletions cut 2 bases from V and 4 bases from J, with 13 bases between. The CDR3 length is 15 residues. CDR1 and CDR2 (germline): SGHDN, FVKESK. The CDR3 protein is CASSQTGDSADTQYF. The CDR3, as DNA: TGTGCCAGCAGCCAAACGGGAGACAGCGCAGATACGCAGTATTTT.

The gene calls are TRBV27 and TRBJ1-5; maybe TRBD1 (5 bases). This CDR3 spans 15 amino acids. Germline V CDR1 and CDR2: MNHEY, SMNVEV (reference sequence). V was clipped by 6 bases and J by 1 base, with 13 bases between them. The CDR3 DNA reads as TGTGCCAGCAGCCCCGGGGGGTTGAGCAATCAGCCCCAGCATTTT. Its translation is CASSPGGLSNQPQHF.

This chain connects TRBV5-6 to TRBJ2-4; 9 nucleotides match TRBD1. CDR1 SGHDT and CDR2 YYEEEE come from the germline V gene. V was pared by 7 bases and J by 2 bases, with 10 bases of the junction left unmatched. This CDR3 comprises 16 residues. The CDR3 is CASRKTGGLTKNIQYF. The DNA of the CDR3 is TGTGCCAGCCGGAAAACAGGGGGCTTAACCAAAAACATTCAGTACTTC.

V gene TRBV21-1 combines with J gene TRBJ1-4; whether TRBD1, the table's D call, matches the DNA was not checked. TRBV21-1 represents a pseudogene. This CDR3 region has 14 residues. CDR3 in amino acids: CASSKGGSREKLFF. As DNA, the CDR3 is TGTGCCAGCAGCAAGGGGGGTTCAAGGGAAAAACTGTTTTTT.

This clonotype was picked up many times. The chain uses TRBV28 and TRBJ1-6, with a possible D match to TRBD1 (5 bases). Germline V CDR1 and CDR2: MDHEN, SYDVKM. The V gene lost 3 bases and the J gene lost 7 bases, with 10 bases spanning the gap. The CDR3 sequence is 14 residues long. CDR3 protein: CASSFPRDNSPLHF. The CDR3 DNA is TGTGCCAGCAGTTTCCCCCGGGACAATTCACCCCTCCACTTT. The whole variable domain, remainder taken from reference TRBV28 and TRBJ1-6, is DVKVTQSSRYLVKRTGEKVFLECVQDMDHENMFWYRQDPGLGLRLIYFSYDVKMKEKGDIPEGYSVSREKKERFSLILESASTNQTSMYLCASSFPRDNSPLHFGNGTRLTVT.

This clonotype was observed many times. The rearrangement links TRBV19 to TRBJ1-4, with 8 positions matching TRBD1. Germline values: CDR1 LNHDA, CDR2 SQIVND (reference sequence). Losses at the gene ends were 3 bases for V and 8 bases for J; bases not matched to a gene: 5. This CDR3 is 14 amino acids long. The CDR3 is CASSIKGTGEKLFF. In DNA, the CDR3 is TGTGCCAGTAGTATCAAAGGGACAGGCGAAAAACTGTTTTTT.

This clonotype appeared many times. The CDR3 sequence is CASSLAGLAGGRSYNEQFF. CDR3 coding DNA: TGTGCCAGCAGCTTAGCCGGACTAGCGGGAGGGAGGTCCTACAATGAGCAGTTCTTC. This rearrangement joins TRBV7-9 to TRBJ2-1; TRBD2 matches at 15 bases. From germline, CDR1 is SEHNR and CDR2 FQNEAQ (reference sequence). This CDR3 region has 19 residues. The junction had 4 bases not matched to a gene; V was cut back by 0 bases and J by 1 base. Full variable domain (rest looked up from reference TRBV7-9 and TRBJ2-1): DTGVSQNPRHKITKRGQNVTFRCDPISEHNRLYWYRQTLGQGPEFLTYFQNEAQLEKSRLLSDRFSAERPKGSFSTLEIQRTEQGDSAMYLCASSLAGLAGGRSYNEQFFGPGTRLTVL.

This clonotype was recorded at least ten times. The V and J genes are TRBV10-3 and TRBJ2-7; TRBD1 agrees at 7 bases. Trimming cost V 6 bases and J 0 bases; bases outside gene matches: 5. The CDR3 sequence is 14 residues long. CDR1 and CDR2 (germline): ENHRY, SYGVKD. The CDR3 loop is CAISGTVSSYEQYF. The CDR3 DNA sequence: TGTGCCATCAGCGGGACAGTCAGCTCCTACGAGCAGTACTTC.

DNA of the CDR3: TGTGCCAGCAGCTCCGGATGGGGCACTGAAGCTTTCTTT. It is translated as CASSSGWGTEAFF. This chain links TRBV11-3 with TRBJ1-1; D remains unclear. V was pared by 4 bases and J by 4 bases, with 10 bases between. Looked up from germline, CDR1 is SGHNT and CDR2 is YENEEA. The CDR3 is 13 amino acids.

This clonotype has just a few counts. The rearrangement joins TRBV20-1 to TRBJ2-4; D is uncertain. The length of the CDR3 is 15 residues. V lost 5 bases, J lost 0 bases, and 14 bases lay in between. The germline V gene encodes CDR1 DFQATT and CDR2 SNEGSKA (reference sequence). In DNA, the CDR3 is TGCAGTGCTCCTTCGAGTGCCGTAGCCAAAAACATTCAGTACTTC. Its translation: CSAPSSAVAKNIQYF.

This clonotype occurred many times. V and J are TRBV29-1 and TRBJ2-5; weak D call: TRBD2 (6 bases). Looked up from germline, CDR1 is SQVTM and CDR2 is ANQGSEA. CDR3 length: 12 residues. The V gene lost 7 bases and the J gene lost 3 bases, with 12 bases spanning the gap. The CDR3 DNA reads TGCAGCGGGAGGGCAGAGAAAGAGACCCAGTACTTC. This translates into CSGRAEKETQYF.

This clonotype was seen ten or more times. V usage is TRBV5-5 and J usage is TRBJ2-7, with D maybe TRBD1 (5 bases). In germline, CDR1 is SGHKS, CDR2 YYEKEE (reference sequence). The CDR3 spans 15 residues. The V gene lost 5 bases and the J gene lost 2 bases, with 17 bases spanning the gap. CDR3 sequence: CASSWGTGLTYEQYF. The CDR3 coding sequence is TGTGCCAGCAGTTGGGGAACAGGTCTAACCTACGAGCAGTACTTC.

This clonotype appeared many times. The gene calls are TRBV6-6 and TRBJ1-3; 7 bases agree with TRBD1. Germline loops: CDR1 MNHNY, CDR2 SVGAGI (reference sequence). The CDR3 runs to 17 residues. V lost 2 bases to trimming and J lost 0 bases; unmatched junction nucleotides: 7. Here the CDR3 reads CASSYPREGASGNTIYF. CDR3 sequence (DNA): TGTGCCAGCAGTTACCCGCGGGAGGGGGCCTCTGGAAACACCATATATTTT.

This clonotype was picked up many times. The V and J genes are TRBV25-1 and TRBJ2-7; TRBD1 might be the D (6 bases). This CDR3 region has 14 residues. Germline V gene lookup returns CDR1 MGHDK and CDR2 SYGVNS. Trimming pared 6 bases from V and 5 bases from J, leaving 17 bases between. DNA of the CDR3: TGTGCCAGCAGAGACAGGAGACACTACCACGAGCAGTACTTC. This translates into CASRDRRHYHEQYF.

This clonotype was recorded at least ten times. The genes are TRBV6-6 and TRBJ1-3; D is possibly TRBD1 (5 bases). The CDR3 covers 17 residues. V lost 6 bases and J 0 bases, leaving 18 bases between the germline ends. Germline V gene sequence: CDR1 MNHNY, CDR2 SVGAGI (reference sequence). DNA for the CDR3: TGTGCCAGCAGCCTAGGGGTCGGACTCAGCTCTGGAAACACCATATATTTT. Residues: CASSLGVGLSSGNTIYF.

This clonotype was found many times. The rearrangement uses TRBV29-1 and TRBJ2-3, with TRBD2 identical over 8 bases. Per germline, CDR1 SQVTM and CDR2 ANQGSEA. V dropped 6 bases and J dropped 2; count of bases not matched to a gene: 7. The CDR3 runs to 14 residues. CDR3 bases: TGCAGCGTCTGGCGGGGGGACCTCACAGATACGCAGTATTTT. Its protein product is CSVWRGDLTDTQYF.

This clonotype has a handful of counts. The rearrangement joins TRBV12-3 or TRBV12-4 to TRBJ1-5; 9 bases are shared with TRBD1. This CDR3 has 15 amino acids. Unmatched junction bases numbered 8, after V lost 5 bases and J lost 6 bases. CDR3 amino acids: CASSVTGGSLQPQHF. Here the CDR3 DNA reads TGTGCCAGCAGTGTGACAGGGGGGTCGCTTCAGCCCCAGCATTTT.